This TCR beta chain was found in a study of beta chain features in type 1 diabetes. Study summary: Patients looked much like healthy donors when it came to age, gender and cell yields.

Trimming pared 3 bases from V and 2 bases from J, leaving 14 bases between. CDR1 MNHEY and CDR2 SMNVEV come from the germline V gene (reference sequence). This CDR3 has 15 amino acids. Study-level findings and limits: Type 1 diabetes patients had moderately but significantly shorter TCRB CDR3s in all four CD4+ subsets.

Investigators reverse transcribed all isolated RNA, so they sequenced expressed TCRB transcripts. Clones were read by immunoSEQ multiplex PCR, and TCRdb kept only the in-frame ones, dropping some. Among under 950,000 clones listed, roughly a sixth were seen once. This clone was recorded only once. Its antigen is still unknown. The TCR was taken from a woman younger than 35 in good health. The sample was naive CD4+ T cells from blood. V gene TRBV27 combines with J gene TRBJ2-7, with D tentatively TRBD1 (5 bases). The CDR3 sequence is CASSLVAGSPYEQYF. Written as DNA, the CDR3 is TGTGCCAGCAGTTTGGTGGCAGGGTCTCCCTACGAGCAGTACTTC.